This entry concerns a single TCR beta chain. Its antigen is not known. Trimming shortened V by 10 bases and J by 0 bases, and 16 bases separated the two germline ends. The germline V gene encodes CDR1 MNHEY and CDR2 SMNVEV (reference sequence). CDR3 length equals 14 residues. This sample was taken from a study of T cell responses to AZD1222 COVID-19 vaccine. Study findings and constraints: Only 5 or 6 individuals given AZD1222 were seropositive at baseline. The sample set comprised mostly white British donors with more females, and clonal diversity was possibly underestimated. CD4 TCRs covered the whole spike, strongest at regions 160-218 and 743-854. Sampled repertoires all dated from after the peak T cell response.

Generated by immunoSEQ multiplex PCR, the TCRdb table keeps only in-frame clones and is missing some. The sample holds tens of thousands of clones, around 88% seen once. The rearrangement joins TRBV27 to TRBJ2-7; either TRBD1 or TRBD2 may fit D (5 bases each). The clonotype originates from an adult in good health. The source material was peripheral blood, sampled on day 0 of AZD1222 vaccination. The CDR3 loop reads CANQSRESSYEQYF. The CDR3 bases are TGTGCCAACCAGAGCAGGGAGAGCTCCTACGAGCAGTACTTC.